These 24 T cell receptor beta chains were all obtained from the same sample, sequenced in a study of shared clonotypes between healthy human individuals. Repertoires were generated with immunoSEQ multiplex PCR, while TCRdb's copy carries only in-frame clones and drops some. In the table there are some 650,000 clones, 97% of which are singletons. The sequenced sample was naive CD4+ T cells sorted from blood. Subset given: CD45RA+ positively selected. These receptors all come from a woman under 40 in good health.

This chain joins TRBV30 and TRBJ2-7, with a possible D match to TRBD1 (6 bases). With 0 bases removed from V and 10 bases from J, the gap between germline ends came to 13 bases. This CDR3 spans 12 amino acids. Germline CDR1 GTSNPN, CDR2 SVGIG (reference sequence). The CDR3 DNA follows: TGTGCCTGGAGTGTGGTTTTGGACAGACAGTACTTC. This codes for CAWSVVLDRQYF. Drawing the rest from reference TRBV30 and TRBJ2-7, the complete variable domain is SQTIHQWPATLVQPVGSPLSLECTVEGTSNPNLYWYRQAAGRGLQLLFYSVGIGQISSEVPQNLSASRPQDRQFILSSKKLLLSDSGFYLCAWSVVLDRQYFGPGTRLTVT.

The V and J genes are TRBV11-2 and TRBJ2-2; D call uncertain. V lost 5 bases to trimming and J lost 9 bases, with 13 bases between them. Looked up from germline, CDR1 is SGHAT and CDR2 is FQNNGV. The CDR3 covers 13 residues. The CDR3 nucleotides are TGTGCCAGCAGCAGAGACCGTCTGAGGGAGCTGTTTTTT. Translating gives CASSRDRLRELFF.

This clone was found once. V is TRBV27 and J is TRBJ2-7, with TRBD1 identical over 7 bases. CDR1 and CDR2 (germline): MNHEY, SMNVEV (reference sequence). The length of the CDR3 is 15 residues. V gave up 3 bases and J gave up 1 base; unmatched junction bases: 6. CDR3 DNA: TGTGCCAGCAGTTTCGACAGGGCTACTTCCTACGAGCAGTACTTC. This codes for CASSFDRATSYEQYF.

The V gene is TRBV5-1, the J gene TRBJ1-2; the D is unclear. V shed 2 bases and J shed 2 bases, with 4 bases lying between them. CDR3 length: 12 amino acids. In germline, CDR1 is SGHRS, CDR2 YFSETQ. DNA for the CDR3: TGCGCCAGCAGCTTCGACAACTATGGCTACACCTTC. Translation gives CASSFDNYGYTF.

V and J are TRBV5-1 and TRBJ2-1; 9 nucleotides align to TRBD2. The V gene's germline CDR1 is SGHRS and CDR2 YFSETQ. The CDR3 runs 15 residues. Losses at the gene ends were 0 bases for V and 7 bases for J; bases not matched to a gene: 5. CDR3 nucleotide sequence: TGCGCCAGCAGCTTGGTTGCGGGAGGGCCTAATGAGCAGTTCTTC. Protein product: CASSLVAGGPNEQFF.

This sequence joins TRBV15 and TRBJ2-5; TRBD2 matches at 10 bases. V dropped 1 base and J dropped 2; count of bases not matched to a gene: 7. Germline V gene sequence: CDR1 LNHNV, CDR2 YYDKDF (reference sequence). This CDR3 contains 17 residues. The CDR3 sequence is CATSRGGSGRVQETQYF. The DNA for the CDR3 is TGTGCCACCAGCAGAGGAGGCAGCGGGAGGGTTCAAGAGACCCAGTACTTC.

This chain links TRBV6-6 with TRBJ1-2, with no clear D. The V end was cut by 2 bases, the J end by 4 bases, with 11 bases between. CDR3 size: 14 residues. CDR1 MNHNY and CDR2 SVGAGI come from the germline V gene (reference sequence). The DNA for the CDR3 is TGTGCCAGCAGTTACGAACGGAGGGCCTATGGCTACACCTTC. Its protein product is CASSYERRAYGYTF.

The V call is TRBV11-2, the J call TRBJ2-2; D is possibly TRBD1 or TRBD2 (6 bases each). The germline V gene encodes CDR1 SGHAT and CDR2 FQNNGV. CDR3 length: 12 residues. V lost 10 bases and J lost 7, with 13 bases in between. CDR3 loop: CAIPEGVGELFF. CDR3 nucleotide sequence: TGTGCCATCCCGGAGGGGGTCGGGGAGCTGTTTTTT.

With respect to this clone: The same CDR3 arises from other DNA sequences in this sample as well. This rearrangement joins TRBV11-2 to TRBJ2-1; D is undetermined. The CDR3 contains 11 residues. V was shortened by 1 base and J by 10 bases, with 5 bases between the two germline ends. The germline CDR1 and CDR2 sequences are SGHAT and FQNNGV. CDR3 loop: CASSLGGEQFF. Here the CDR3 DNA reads TGTGCCAGCAGCTTAGGTGGGGAGCAGTTCTTC.

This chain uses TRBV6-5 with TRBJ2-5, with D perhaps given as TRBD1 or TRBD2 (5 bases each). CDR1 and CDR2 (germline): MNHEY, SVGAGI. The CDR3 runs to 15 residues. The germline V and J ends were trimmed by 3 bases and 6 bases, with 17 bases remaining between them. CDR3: CASSYGEGPPQTQYF. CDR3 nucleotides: TGTGCCAGCAGTTATGGTGAGGGACCCCCGCAGACCCAGTACTTC.

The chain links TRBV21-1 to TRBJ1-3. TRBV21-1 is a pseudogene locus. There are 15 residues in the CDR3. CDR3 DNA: TGTGCCAGCAGCAATGGTCCAGCCTCTGGAAACACCATATATTTT. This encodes CASSNGPASGNTIYF.

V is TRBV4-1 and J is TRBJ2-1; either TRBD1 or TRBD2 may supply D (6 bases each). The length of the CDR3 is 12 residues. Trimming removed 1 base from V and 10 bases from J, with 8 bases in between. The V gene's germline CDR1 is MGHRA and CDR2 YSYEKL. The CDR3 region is CASSQVGGEQFF. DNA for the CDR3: TGCGCCAGCAGCCAAGTGGGGGGCGAGCAGTTCTTC.

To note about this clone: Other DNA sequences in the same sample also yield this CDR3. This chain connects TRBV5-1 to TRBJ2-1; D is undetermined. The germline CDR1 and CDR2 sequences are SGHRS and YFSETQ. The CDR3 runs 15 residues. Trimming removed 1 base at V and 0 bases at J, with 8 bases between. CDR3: CASSLTGSSYNEQFF. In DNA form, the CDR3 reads TGCGCCAGCAGCTTGACGGGTAGCTCCTACAATGAGCAGTTCTTC.

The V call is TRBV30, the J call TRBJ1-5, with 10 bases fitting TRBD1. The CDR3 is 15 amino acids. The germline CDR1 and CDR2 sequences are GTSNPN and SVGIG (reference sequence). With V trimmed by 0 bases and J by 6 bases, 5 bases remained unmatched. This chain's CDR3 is CAWSVRDRGFQPQHF. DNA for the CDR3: TGTGCCTGGAGTGTACGGGACAGGGGCTTTCAGCCCCAGCATTTT.

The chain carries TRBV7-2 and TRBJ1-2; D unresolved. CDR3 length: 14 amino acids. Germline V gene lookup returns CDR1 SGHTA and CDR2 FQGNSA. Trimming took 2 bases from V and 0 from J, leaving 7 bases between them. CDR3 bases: TGTGCCAGCAGCTTACCGAGAACTAACTATGGCTACACCTTC. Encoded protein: CASSLPRTNYGYTF. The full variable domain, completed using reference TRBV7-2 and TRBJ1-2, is GAGVSQSPSNKVTEKGKDVELRCDPISGHTALYWYRQSLGQGLEFLIYFQGNSAPDKSGLPSDRFSAERTGGSVSTLTIQRTQQEDSAVYLCASSLPRTNYGYTFGSGTRLTVV.

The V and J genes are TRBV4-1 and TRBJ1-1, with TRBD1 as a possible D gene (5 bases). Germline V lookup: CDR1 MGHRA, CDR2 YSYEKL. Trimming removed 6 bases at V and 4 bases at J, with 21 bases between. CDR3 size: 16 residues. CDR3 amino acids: CASRNPGGGLSTEAFF. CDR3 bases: TGCGCCAGCAGAAATCCAGGTGGGGGATTGAGCACTGAAGCTTTCTTT.

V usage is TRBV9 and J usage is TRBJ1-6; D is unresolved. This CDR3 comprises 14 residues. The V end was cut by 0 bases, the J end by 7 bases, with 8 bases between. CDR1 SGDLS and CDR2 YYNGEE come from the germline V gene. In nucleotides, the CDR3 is TGTGCCAGCAGCGTAGGGACTCCAAATTCACCCCTCCACTTT. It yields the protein CASSVGTPNSPLHF.

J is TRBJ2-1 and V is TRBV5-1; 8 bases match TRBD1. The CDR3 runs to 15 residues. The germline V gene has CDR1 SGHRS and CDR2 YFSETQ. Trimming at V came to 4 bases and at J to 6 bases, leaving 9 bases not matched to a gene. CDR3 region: CASSLRGPMVNEQFF. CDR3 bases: TGCGCCAGCAGCCTCAGGGGGCCCATGGTCAATGAGCAGTTCTTC.

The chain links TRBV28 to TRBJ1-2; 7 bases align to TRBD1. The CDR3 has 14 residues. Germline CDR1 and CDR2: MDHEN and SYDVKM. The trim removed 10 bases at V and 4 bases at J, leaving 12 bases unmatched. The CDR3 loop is CATHEYQGVYGYTF. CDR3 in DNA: TGTGCCACCCATGAATATCAGGGGGTCTATGGCTACACCTTC.

CDR3 amino acids: CASSVTGYQETQYF. The CDR3, as DNA: TGTGCCAGCAGCGTCACAGGATACCAAGAGACCCAGTACTTC. The rearrangement uses TRBV9 and TRBJ2-5; a possible D gene is TRBD1 (5 bases). This CDR3 spans 14 amino acids. Germline V gene lookup returns CDR1 SGDLS and CDR2 YYNGEE. V was clipped by 2 bases and J by 0 bases, with 8 bases between them.

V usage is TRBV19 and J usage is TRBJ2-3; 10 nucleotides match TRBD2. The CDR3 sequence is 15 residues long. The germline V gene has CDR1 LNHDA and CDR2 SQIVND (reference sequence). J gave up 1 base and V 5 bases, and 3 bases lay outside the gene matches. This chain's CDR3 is CASSPGTSGTDTQYF. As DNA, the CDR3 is TGTGCCAGTAGTCCCGGGACTAGCGGCACAGATACGCAGTATTTT.

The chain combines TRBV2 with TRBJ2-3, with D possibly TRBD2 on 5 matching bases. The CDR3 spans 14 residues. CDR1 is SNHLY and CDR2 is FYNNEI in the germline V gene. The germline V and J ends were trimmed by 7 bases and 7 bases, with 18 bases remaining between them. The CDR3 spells CASKKGGYLNTQYF. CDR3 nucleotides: TGTGCCAGCAAGAAAGGAGGATACTTAAATACGCAGTATTTT.

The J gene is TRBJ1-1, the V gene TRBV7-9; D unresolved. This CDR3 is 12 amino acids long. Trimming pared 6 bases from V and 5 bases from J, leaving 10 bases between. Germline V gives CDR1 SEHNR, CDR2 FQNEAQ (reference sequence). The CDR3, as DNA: TGTGCCAGCAGGACAATAAGGACTGAAGCTTTCTTT. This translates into CASRTIRTEAFF.

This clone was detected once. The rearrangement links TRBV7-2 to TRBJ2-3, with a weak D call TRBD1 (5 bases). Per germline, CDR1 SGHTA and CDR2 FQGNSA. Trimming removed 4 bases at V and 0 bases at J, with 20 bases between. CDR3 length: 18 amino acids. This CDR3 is CASSSRFLRGPSTDTQYF. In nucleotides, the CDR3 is TGTGCCAGCAGCTCTCGGTTCCTTAGGGGCCCTAGCACAGATACGCAGTATTTT.